The 23 T cell receptor beta chains given below trace back to one sample, sequenced in a study of blood T cell repertoires in COVID-19. Profiled with immunoSEQ multiplex PCR; TCRdb holds only in-frame clones, not every one. This table has 90,000 to 130,000 clones, approximately 90% appearing once. Specimen: peripheral blood. The receptors were sampled from a woman aged 45-60 years with acute or convalescent COVID-19.

V usage is TRBV5-1 and J usage is TRBJ2-1; TRBD1 agrees at 7 bases. The CDR3 spans 13 residues. The germline V gene encodes CDR1 SGHRS and CDR2 YFSETQ. V lost 1 base to trimming and J lost 9 bases; unmatched junction nucleotides: 4. The CDR3 reads CASSLSPGGEQFF. The CDR3 DNA reads TGCGCCAGCAGCTTGTCCCCAGGGGGTGAGCAGTTCTTC.

This sequence joins TRBV2 and TRBJ2-5, with 12 bases lining up with TRBD2. The CDR3 has 16 residues. Per germline, CDR1 SNHLY and CDR2 FYNNEI. V lost 5 bases to trimming and J lost 1 base; unmatched junction nucleotides: 5. The CDR3 region has the DNA TGTGCCAGCAGTAAGGGGACTAGCGGGTTCCAAGAGACCCAGTACTTC. Its translation: CASSKGTSGFQETQYF.

This clone was counted a few times. The V call is TRBV7-9, the J call TRBJ2-1; 8 bases are a match to TRBD1. V dropped 4 bases and J dropped 6; count of bases not matched to a gene: 5. CDR3 length equals 14 residues. Germline V gives CDR1 SEHNR, CDR2 FQNEAQ (reference sequence). The CDR3 sequence is CASSSPRGRNEQFF. The CDR3, as DNA: TGTGCCAGCAGCTCCCCCAGGGGGCGCAATGAGCAGTTCTTC.

Turning to this clone: This sample includes further DNA sequences coding for the same CDR3. The chain recombines TRBV2 with TRBJ1-3; D perhaps matches TRBD1 (6 bases). The V gene's germline CDR1 is SNHLY and CDR2 FYNNEI. V was cut by 5 bases and J by 4 bases, with 9 bases left in between. This CDR3 comprises 13 residues. The CDR3 protein is CASSRGLGNTIYF. CDR3 nucleotide sequence: TGTGCCAGCAGTAGGGGGTTGGGAAACACCATATATTTT.

V usage is TRBV18 and J usage is TRBJ1-1; unclear D gene. With 7 bases removed from V and 5 bases from J, the gap between germline ends came to 11 bases. The CDR3 extends over 12 amino acids. In germline, CDR1 is KGHSH, CDR2 LQKENI. The CDR3, as DNA: TGTGCCAGCTTGACCGGGAAAACTGAAGCTTTCTTT. Its translation is CASLTGKTEAFF.

This chain links TRBV5-1 with TRBJ1-2; D is ambiguous. V was trimmed by 1 base and J by 8 bases, leaving 15 bases between them. Germline values: CDR1 SGHRS, CDR2 YFSETQ. There are 14 residues in the CDR3. The CDR3 nucleotides read TGCGCCAGCAGCTTGCTGTCTACAGTCGACGGCTACACCTTC. It translates to CASSLLSTVDGYTF.

This chain joins TRBV6-5 and TRBJ1-1, with 7 bases lining up with TRBD1. V shed 0 bases, J shed 5 bases, and the junction held 6 bases outside the gene matches. The CDR3 sequence is 15 residues long. CDR1 MNHEY and CDR2 SVGAGI come from the germline V gene. The CDR3 bases are TGTGCCAGCAGTTACTCGTACAGGGGAGGAACTGAAGCTTTCTTT. This sequence encodes CASSYSYRGGTEAFF.

This clone showed up just a few times. The chain carries TRBV2 and TRBJ2-7; 7 bases align to TRBD2. This CDR3 is built from 13 residues. Germline V CDR1 and CDR2: SNHLY, FYNNEI. With V trimmed by 5 bases and J by 5 bases, 6 bases remained unmatched. This CDR3 is CASSRRENHEQYF. The CDR3 nucleotides are TGTGCCAGCAGTCGGCGGGAGAATCACGAGCAGTACTTC.

This chain uses TRBV29-1 with TRBJ1-1; a weak D match, TRBD1 (5 bases). Germline-derived CDR1 and CDR2 are SQVTM and ANQGSEA. CDR3 length equals 12 residues. Trimming stripped 4 bases from V and 2 bases from J, with 8 bases between. This chain's CDR3 is CSVGQLNTEAFF. DNA of the CDR3: TGCAGCGTTGGACAGCTAAACACTGAAGCTTTCTTT.

The genes are TRBV19 and TRBJ2-2; D not certain. The CDR3 runs 14 residues. Germline V gene sequence: CDR1 LNHDA, CDR2 SQIVND (reference sequence). The ends were cut back, 3 bases at V and 4 bases at J, with 9 bases in the middle. This CDR3 is CASSIVRSTGELFF. The DNA of the CDR3 is TGTGCCAGTAGTATTGTCAGAAGCACCGGGGAGCTGTTTTTT.

This chain uses TRBV24-1 with TRBJ2-2; tentative D call: TRBD1 (6 bases). Germline assignment: CDR1 KGHDR and CDR2 SFDVKD. The CDR3 has 16 amino acids. V lost 1 base to trimming and J lost 6 bases, with 14 bases between them. The CDR3: CATSDLSQGTSGELFF. The CDR3 DNA reads as TGTGCCACCAGTGATTTAAGCCAGGGGACGTCCGGGGAGCTGTTTTTT.

This chain connects TRBV30 to TRBJ2-7, with 11 bases lining up with TRBD1. With 5 bases clipped from V and 5 bases from J, the junction kept 5 bases outside the gene matches. The CDR3 loop spans 13 amino acids. The germline CDR1 and CDR2 sequences are GTSNPN and SVGIG (reference sequence). The CDR3: CAWGQGAFHEQYF. For the CDR3, the DNA is TGTGCCTGGGGACAGGGGGCTTTCCACGAGCAGTACTTC.

This clone was recorded once. The chain combines TRBV10-2 with TRBJ1-5, with D unclear. The CDR3 runs 15 residues. From germline, CDR1 is WSHSY and CDR2 SAAADI. V was cut by 1 base and J by 7 bases, with 14 bases left in between. The CDR3, as DNA: TGCGCCAGCAGTGAGTGGGCAGCTCTTAACCAGCCCCAGCATTTT. Encoded protein: CASSEWAALNQPQHF.

The gene calls are TRBV3-1 (or the pseudogene TRBV3-2) and TRBJ2-5, with 16 positions matching TRBD2. Losses at the gene ends were 4 bases for V and 5 bases for J; bases not matched to a gene: 7. Germline V lookup: CDR1 LGHDT, CDR2 YNNKEL (reference sequence). This CDR3 comprises 17 residues. Here the CDR3 DNA reads TGTGCCAGCAGCCCCCTGGGACTAGCGGGAGGGATCGAGACCCAGTACTTC. Amino acid sequence: CASSPLGLAGGIETQYF.

The V call is TRBV4-2, the J call TRBJ1-1; 10 positions match TRBD1. The CDR3 runs to 17 residues. Germline CDR1 LGHNA, CDR2 YNFKEQ. Unmatched junction bases numbered 4, after V lost 0 bases and J lost 0 bases. The CDR3 coding sequence is TGTGCCAGCAGCCAAGAAAGGGACAGGGGCATGAACACTGAAGCTTTCTTT. It is translated as CASSQERDRGMNTEAFF.

The count of this clone is one. The V gene is TRBV5-1, the J gene TRBJ2-1, with 10 positions matching TRBD2. CDR1 SGHRS and CDR2 YFSETQ come from the germline V gene. Trimming cost V 3 bases and J 7 bases; bases outside gene matches: 4. This CDR3 has 14 amino acids. The CDR3 here is CASSSGLARNEQFF. DNA for the CDR3: TGCGCCAGCAGCTCGGGACTAGCGAGGAATGAGCAGTTCTTC.

This clone was seen a single time. The J gene is TRBJ2-2, the V gene TRBV28, with D maybe TRBD2 (6 bases). Trimming shortened V by 4 bases and J by 9 bases, and 18 bases separated the two germline ends. CDR1 MDHEN and CDR2 SYDVKM come from the germline V gene. This CDR3 contains 15 residues. CDR3 coding DNA: TGTGCCAGCAGTTCCCTCGGGGGAATTAACAGGGAGCTGTTTTTT. Encoded protein: CASSSLGGINRELFF.

This chain connects TRBV2 to TRBJ2-1; D is ambiguous. Germline CDR1 is SNHLY and CDR2 is FYNNEI. Trimming took off 1 base at V and 6 bases at J, with 7 bases between the two ends. This CDR3 is built from 13 residues. Here the CDR3 DNA reads TGTGCCAGCAGTGAAGTGGGCCTCAATGAGCAGTTCTTC. Amino acid sequence: CASSEVGLNEQFF. Using reference TRBV2 and TRBJ2-1 for the parts outside the CDR3, the full variable domain is EPEVTQTPSHQVTQMGQEVILRCVPISNHLYFYWYRQILGQKVEFLVSFYNNEISEKSEIFDDQFSVERPDGSNFTLKIRSTKLEDSAMYFCASSEVGLNEQFFGPGTRLTVL.

The chain is built from TRBV5-5 and TRBJ2-3; 9 positions agree with TRBD1. The CDR3 sequence is 18 residues long. V was pared by 3 bases and J by 0 bases, with 11 bases of the junction left unmatched. Germline CDR1 reads SGHKS; CDR2 reads YYEKEE (reference sequence). The CDR3, as DNA: TGTGCCAGCAGCTCCCCGGGACAGGGAGGGTCTAGCACAGATACGCAGTATTTT. This encodes CASSSPGQGGSSTDTQYF.

V is TRBV29-1 and J is TRBJ2-7, with TRBD2 matching over 7 bases. Trimming at V came to 0 bases and at J to 3 bases, leaving 11 bases not matched to a gene. Germline CDR1 reads SQVTM; CDR2 reads ANQGSEA. The CDR3 loop spans 16 amino acids. The CDR3 is CSVEDSGGVGFYEQYF. CDR3 DNA: TGCAGCGTTGAAGATTCGGGAGGTGTAGGTTTCTACGAGCAGTACTTC.

This clone appeared a few times. The CDR3 sequence is CASSVAPEGNSPLHF. The CDR3 DNA follows: TGTGCCAGCAGCGTAGCTCCAGAGGGTAATTCACCCCTCCACTTT. This chain uses TRBV9 with TRBJ1-6; the D is unclear. V dropped 0 bases and J dropped 6 bases, with 10 bases sitting between them. The CDR3 is 15 residues long. CDR1 SGDLS and CDR2 YYNGEE come from the germline V gene.

The chain uses TRBV28 and TRBJ2-7; 8 nucleotides agree with TRBD2. The length of the CDR3 is 16 residues. Per germline, CDR1 MDHEN and CDR2 SYDVKM. The trim removed 5 bases at V and 1 base at J, leaving 10 bases unmatched. For the CDR3, the DNA is TGTGCCAGCAGTCATGCGGGTAGCGGGGAATCCTACGAGCAGTACTTC. Encoded protein: CASSHAGSGESYEQYF.

The V and J genes are TRBV7-8 and TRBJ1-4, with D unresolved. Germline V gene sequence: CDR1 SGHVS, CDR2 FQNEAQ. CDR3 size: 16 residues. Trimming stripped 1 base from V and 8 bases from J, with 17 bases between. Here the CDR3 reads CASSLDLTAAREKLFF. Here the CDR3 DNA reads TGTGCCAGCAGCTTAGATCTTACGGCGGCAAGGGAAAAACTGTTTTTT.